The entry below gives a single T cell receptor beta chain sequence along with its context. Its antigen is unknown. This entry comes from a study of cytomegalovirus exposure and HLA in healthy donors. Whole-study context: Roughly 80 million unique TCRs from HLA-typed donors made up an early data release.

Findings of the study overall: What was likely a sequencing artifact was a cluster of highly shared sequence variants.

V shed 3 bases and J 5 bases; nucleotides not matched to a gene: 2. Germline V gene lookup returns CDR1 LNHDA and CDR2 SQIVND (reference sequence). This CDR3 has 14 residues. The PCR employed 60 Vbeta primers together with 13 Jbeta primers. TCRdb's copy holds only in-frame clones and misses some; the assay was immunoSEQ multiplex PCR. The data include 200,000 to 250,000 clones; the top ten clones carry roughly 0.98%. This clonotype was sampled from a woman aged 25 to 39 in good health and CMV-seropositive. What was sequenced was PBMCs. The chain combines TRBV19 with TRBJ2-2; 8 bases match TRBD1. CDR3 bases: TGTGCCAGTAGTATCAACAGGGGGACCGGGGAGCTGTTTTTT. Translation: CASSINRGTGELFF.